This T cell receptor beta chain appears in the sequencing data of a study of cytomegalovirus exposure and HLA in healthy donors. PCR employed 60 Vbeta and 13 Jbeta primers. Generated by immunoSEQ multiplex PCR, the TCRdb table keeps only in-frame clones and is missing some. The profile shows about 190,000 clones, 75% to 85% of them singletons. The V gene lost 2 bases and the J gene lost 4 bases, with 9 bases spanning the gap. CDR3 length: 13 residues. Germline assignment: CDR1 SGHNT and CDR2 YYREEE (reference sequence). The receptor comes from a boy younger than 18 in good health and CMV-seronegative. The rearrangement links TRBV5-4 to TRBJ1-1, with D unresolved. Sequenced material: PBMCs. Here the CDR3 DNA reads TGTGCCAGCAGCTTCCAGGTCGGCACTGAAGCTTTCTTT. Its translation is CASSFQVGTEAFF.